These T cell receptor beta chains were read from a single sample in a study of radiation and T cells in renal cell carcinoma. Profiling relied on immunoSEQ multiplex PCR, and the TCRdb table lists in-frame clones only, not all of them. The data show over 85,000 clones, 70% to 90% seen once. The input for sequencing was blood, taken from a patient whose treatment included radiotherapy and nephrectomy. These receptors were taken from a man aged 50 or older with renal cell carcinoma. Each CDR3 is given with its conserved first and last residue. The order of the fields is CDR3 protein, CDR3 DNA, J gene, V gene, D gene, clone size. A D gene is named only where the DNA matches it firmly. For some rows the clone size is stated as once, few or many, or as a class when expanded; others skip it.

CDR3aa: CAPGGAGDLGEQYF; CDR3nt: TGTGCCCCCGGCGGAGCGGGGGACCTAGGCGAGCAGTACTTC; j_gene: TRBJ2-7; v_gene: TRBV6-5; d_gene: TRBD2; abundance: few
CDR3aa: CASSATVYGYTF; CDR3nt: TGTGCCAGCAGTGCGACCGTATATGGCTACACCTTC; j_gene: TRBJ1-2; v_gene: TRBV2; d_gene: -; abundance: -
CDR3aa: CAISEFTGYTF; CDR3nt: TGTGCCATCAGTGAGTTCACTGGCTACACCTTC; j_gene: TRBJ1-2; v_gene: TRBV10-3; d_gene: -; abundance: -
CDR3aa: CASSLGQGSYEQYF; CDR3nt: TGCGCCAGCAGCTTGGGGCAGGGGTCTTACGAGCAGTACTTC; j_gene: TRBJ2-7; v_gene: TRBV5-1; d_gene: -; abundance: -
CDR3aa: CASVISETQYF; CDR3nt: TGTGCTAGTGTGATTTCAGAGACCCAGTACTTC; j_gene: TRBJ2-5; v_gene: TRBV12-5; d_gene: -; abundance: once
CDR3aa: CASRSSLGRTLEQYF; CDR3nt: TGTGCCAGCAGGTCCTCCCTAGGCCGTACCCTCGAGCAGTACTTC; j_gene: TRBJ2-7; v_gene: TRBV6-4; d_gene: -; abundance: once
CDR3aa: CASFGTEYGYTF; CDR3nt: TGCGCCAGTTTTGGGACGGAGTATGGCTACACCTTC; j_gene: TRBJ1-2; v_gene: TRBV10-2; d_gene: -; abundance: -
CDR3aa: CASSVEAMGEQFF; CDR3nt: TGTGCCAGCAGCGTAGAAGCTATGGGTGAGCAGTTCTTC; j_gene: TRBJ2-1; v_gene: TRBV9; d_gene: -; abundance: -
CDR3aa: CASRGQGPYEQYF; CDR3nt: TGTGCCAGCAGAGGACAGGGTCCCTACGAGCAGTACTTC; j_gene: TRBJ2-7; v_gene: TRBV2; d_gene: TRBD1; abundance: once
CDR3aa: CATSHSGGEETQYF; CDR3nt: TGTGCCACCAGCCATAGCGGGGGAGAAGAGACCCAGTACTTC; j_gene: TRBJ2-5; v_gene: TRBV15; d_gene: TRBD2; abundance: -
CDR3aa: CASSYDPSETTQYF; CDR3nt: TGTGCCAGCAGTTACGATCCTAGCGAGACTACGCAGTATTTT; j_gene: TRBJ2-3; v_gene: TRBV6-5; d_gene: -; abundance: -
CDR3aa: CASSEQGQSYGYTF; CDR3nt: TGTGCCAGCAGTGAACAGGGACAGTCCTATGGCTACACCTTC; j_gene: TRBJ1-2; v_gene: TRBV6-1; d_gene: TRBD1; abundance: once
CDR3aa: CASSLGGSALGYNEQFF; CDR3nt: TGCGCCAGCAGCTTGGGGGGGTCGGCACTTGGCTACAATGAGCAGTTCTTC; j_gene: TRBJ2-1; v_gene: TRBV5-1; d_gene: -; abundance: -
CDR3aa: CATLGHPNTEAFF; CDR3nt: TGTGCCACCCTAGGACACCCGAACACTGAAGCTTTCTTT; j_gene: TRBJ1-1; v_gene: TRBV10-3; d_gene: -; abundance: -
CDR3aa: CSARHRNISGANVLTF; CDR3nt: TGCAGCGCCCGGCACAGGAACATCTCTGGGGCCAACGTCCTGACTTTC; j_gene: TRBJ2-6; v_gene: TRBV29-1; d_gene: -; abundance: once
CDR3aa: CASSLPTGQGQETQYF; CDR3nt: TGTGCCAGCAGCCTCCCTACGGGACAGGGGCAAGAGACCCAGTACTTC; j_gene: TRBJ2-5; v_gene: TRBV7-3; d_gene: TRBD1; abundance: -
CDR3aa: CASNLQGSSYEQYF; CDR3nt: TGTGCCAGCAATTTGCAAGGGAGCTCCTACGAGCAGTACTTC; j_gene: TRBJ2-7; v_gene: TRBV2; d_gene: -; abundance: -
CDR3aa: CASSPLAGDNEQFF; CDR3nt: TGTGCCAGCTCACCACTAGCGGGAGATAATGAGCAGTTCTTC; j_gene: TRBJ2-1; v_gene: TRBV18; d_gene: TRBD2; abundance: -
CDR3aa: CASSIPGEQFF; CDR3nt: TGTGCCAGCAGCATACCGGGGGAGCAGTTCTTC; j_gene: TRBJ2-1; v_gene: TRBV7-9; d_gene: -; abundance: -
CDR3aa: CASSPDGVDGYTF; CDR3nt: TGTGCCAGCAGCCCAGACGGTGTAGATGGCTACACCTTC; j_gene: TRBJ1-2; v_gene: TRBV7-6; d_gene: -; abundance: -
CDR3aa: CASSGAGEQYF; CDR3nt: TGTGCCAGCTCCGGCGCGGGTGAGCAGTACTTC; j_gene: TRBJ2-7; v_gene: TRBV9; d_gene: -; abundance: -
CDR3aa: CASTTTPVGGANVLTF; CDR3nt: TGTGCCAGCACCACGACCCCCGTTGGCGGGGCCAACGTCCTGACTTTC; j_gene: TRBJ2-6; v_gene: TRBV5-6; d_gene: -; abundance: -
CDR3aa: CASSKALRDRSYEQYF; CDR3nt: TGTGCCAGTAGTAAAGCCCTTCGGGACAGGTCCTACGAGCAGTACTTC; j_gene: TRBJ2-7; v_gene: TRBV19; d_gene: TRBD1; abundance: few
CDR3aa: CASSLGGRIYEQYF; CDR3nt: TGTGCCAGCAGCTTGGGCGGGAGAATCTACGAGCAGTACTTC; j_gene: TRBJ2-7; v_gene: TRBV5-6; d_gene: TRBD2; abundance: -
CDR3aa: CASSIVVANPYNEQFF; CDR3nt: TGTGCCAGTAGTATAGTAGTAGCGAATCCCTACAATGAGCAGTTCTTC; j_gene: TRBJ2-1; v_gene: TRBV19; d_gene: -; abundance: once
CDR3aa: CASSQWRGETQYF; CDR3nt: TGCGCCAGCAGCCAATGGCGGGGAGAGACCCAGTACTTC; j_gene: TRBJ2-5; v_gene: TRBV4-1; d_gene: -; abundance: few
CDR3aa: CASSPKTGDRGVSRDF; CDR3nt: TGTGCCAGCAGCCCAAAAACCGGGGACAGGGGCGTTTCCCGTGACTTC; j_gene: TRBJ1-2; v_gene: TRBV7-2; d_gene: TRBD1; abundance: -
CDR3aa: CASSVVEGITEAFF; CDR3nt: TGTGCCAGCAGCGTAGTGGAGGGTATCACTGAAGCTTTCTTT; j_gene: TRBJ1-1; v_gene: TRBV9; d_gene: -; abundance: few
CDR3aa: CASSVWTGGRETQYF; CDR3nt: TGTGCCAGTAGTGTCTGGACAGGGGGCCGGGAGACCCAGTACTTC; j_gene: TRBJ2-5; v_gene: TRBV19; d_gene: TRBD1; abundance: -
CDR3aa: CSVGRQGAVYEQYF; CDR3nt: TGCAGCGTCGGGAGGCAGGGGGCGGTCTACGAGCAGTACTTC; j_gene: TRBJ2-7; v_gene: TRBV29-1; d_gene: -; abundance: once
CDR3aa: CASSQVRGGLAGNTYEQYF; CDR3nt: TGCGCCAGCAGCCAAGTCAGAGGGGGACTAGCGGGGAACACCTACGAGCAGTACTTC; j_gene: TRBJ2-7; v_gene: TRBV4-1; d_gene: TRBD2; abundance: -
CDR3aa: CATSRVEWTYYGYTF; CDR3nt: TGTGCCACCAGCAGAGTCGAGTGGACATACTATGGCTACACCTTC; j_gene: TRBJ1-2; v_gene: TRBV15; d_gene: -; abundance: -
CDR3aa: CASSLRLAGTDTQYF; CDR3nt: TGTGCCAGCAGCTTAAGACTAGCCGGCACAGATACGCAGTATTTT; j_gene: TRBJ2-3; v_gene: TRBV13; d_gene: TRBD2; abundance: -
CDR3aa: CAISDHRTTGNTIYF; CDR3nt: TGTGCCATCAGTGACCATCGGACAACTGGAAACACCATATATTTT; j_gene: TRBJ1-3; v_gene: TRBV10-3; d_gene: -; abundance: -
CDR3aa: CASSPTHWRGTNYGYTF; CDR3nt: TGTGCCAGCAGCCCCACCCATTGGCGGGGGACTAACTATGGCTACACCTTC; j_gene: TRBJ1-2; v_gene: TRBV7-2; d_gene: -; abundance: -
CDR3aa: CASSTSKGYYEQYF; CDR3nt: TGTGCCAGTAGTACATCTAAGGGGTACTACGAGCAGTACTTC; j_gene: TRBJ2-7; v_gene: TRBV19; d_gene: -; abundance: once
CDR3aa: CASSGWTEANYGYTF; CDR3nt: TGTGCCAGCAGCGGATGGACTGAGGCTAACTATGGCTACACCTTC; j_gene: TRBJ1-2; v_gene: TRBV9; d_gene: -; abundance: few
CDR3aa: CASKGAGESDTQYF; CDR3nt: TGTGCCAGTAAGGGAGCGGGAGAGTCAGATACGCAGTATTTT; j_gene: TRBJ2-3; v_gene: TRBV19; d_gene: TRBD2; abundance: -
CDR3aa: CASSQTGTAQGLFF; CDR3nt: TGCGCCAGCAGCCAAACCGGGACCGCCCAGGGGCTGTTTTTT; j_gene: TRBJ1-4; v_gene: TRBV4-3; d_gene: -; abundance: -
CDR3aa: CASSPLPQGAFDGYTF; CDR3nt: TGTGCCAGCTCACCCCTACCCCAGGGGGCGTTTGATGGCTACACCTTC; j_gene: TRBJ1-2; v_gene: TRBV18; d_gene: TRBD1; abundance: -
CDR3aa: CAWVEQLNYGYTF; CDR3nt: TGTGCCTGGGTAGAACAACTTAACTATGGCTACACCTTC; j_gene: TRBJ1-2; v_gene: TRBV30; d_gene: -; abundance: -
CDR3aa: CASSDEYSNQPQHF; CDR3nt: TGTGCCAGCAGCGACGAATATAGCAATCAGCCCCAGCATTTT; j_gene: TRBJ1-5; v_gene: TRBV9; d_gene: -; abundance: once
CDR3aa: CASLWGSRNTIYF; CDR3nt: TGTGCCAGTCTCTGGGGCAGTCGAAACACCATATATTTT; j_gene: TRBJ1-3; v_gene: TRBV14; d_gene: -; abundance: -
CDR3aa: CASSYSTGTYEQYF; CDR3nt: TGTGCCAGCAGTTACTCGACCGGAACCTACGAGCAGTACTTC; j_gene: TRBJ2-7; v_gene: TRBV6-5; d_gene: -; abundance: -
CDR3aa: CASSYSGSGNTGELFF; CDR3nt: TGTGCCAGCAGTTACTCGGGTAGCGGGAACACCGGGGAGCTGTTTTTT; j_gene: TRBJ2-2; v_gene: TRBV6-5; d_gene: -; abundance: -
CDR3aa: CASTPGGWNTDTQYF; CDR3nt: TGTGCCAGCACCCCCGGGGGGTGGAACACAGATACGCAGTATTTT; j_gene: TRBJ2-3; v_gene: TRBV7-2; d_gene: TRBD2; abundance: -
CDR3aa: CACPVRGLWGGGYTF; CDR3nt: TGTGCTTGTCCGGTCAGGGGACTGTGGGGGGGTGGCTACACCTTC; j_gene: TRBJ1-2; v_gene: TRBV30; d_gene: -; abundance: few
CDR3aa: CASNFYNEQFF; CDR3nt: TGTGCCAGCAACTTCTACAATGAGCAGTTCTTC; j_gene: TRBJ2-1; v_gene: TRBV2; d_gene: -; abundance: -
CDR3aa: CASSPDRVPGANVLTF; CDR3nt: TGTGCCAGCAGCCCGGACAGGGTACCTGGGGCCAACGTCCTGACTTTC; j_gene: TRBJ2-6; v_gene: TRBV7-9; d_gene: TRBD1; abundance: -
CDR3aa: CSGTGGLTDTQYF; CDR3nt: TGCAGCGGCACAGGGGGTCTCACAGATACGCAGTATTTT; j_gene: TRBJ2-3; v_gene: TRBV29-1; d_gene: TRBD1; abundance: once
CDR3aa: CASRAGGLYGYTF; CDR3nt: TGTGCCAGTAGGGCAGGGGGACTCTATGGCTACACCTTC; j_gene: TRBJ1-2; v_gene: TRBV19; d_gene: TRBD1; abundance: -
CDR3aa: CASSKGPYHEQYF; CDR3nt: TGTGCCAGCAGCAAAGGGCCTTACCACGAGCAGTACTTC; j_gene: TRBJ2-7; v_gene: TRBV14; d_gene: -; abundance: -
CDR3aa: CTSSHPGPGGTTEAFF; CDR3nt: TGCACCAGCAGCCATCCCGGGCCGGGAGGGACCACTGAAGCTTTCTTT; j_gene: TRBJ1-1; v_gene: TRBV1; d_gene: -; abundance: -
CDR3aa: CASSSLTRLNNEQFF; CDR3nt: TGTGCCAGTAGTTCCCTGACGAGGCTAAACAATGAGCAGTTCTTC; j_gene: TRBJ2-1; v_gene: TRBV19; d_gene: -; abundance: -
CDR3aa: CASSQDSEAYEQYF; CDR3nt: TGCGCCAGCAGCCAAGATTCAGAAGCCTACGAGCAGTACTTC; j_gene: TRBJ2-7; v_gene: TRBV4-1; d_gene: -; abundance: -